This TCR beta chain came from a study of cytomegalovirus exposure and HLA in healthy donors. Use of 60 Vbeta and 13 Jbeta primers characterized the PCR. Study processing details: In a later analysis, some 80 million unique TCR beta chains included roughly 11 million shared by two or more donors. The table came from immunoSEQ multiplex PCR; TCRdb's copy has only in-frame clones and leaves some out. The DNA gave D and trimming, while V, J and clone size come from that table. The sample includes 150,000 to 200,000 clones, nearly 80% of them seen just once. General study points: A later analysis showed that HLA-associated TCR beta chains had undergone more clonal expansion than equally common others. About 87% or about 30% of the time was how often most TCR beta V segments were productive, according to an earlier analysis. Most TCR sequences were seen very rarely across donors, but some public TCRs occurred in many.

Comments on this clone: Its target is not known.

The CDR3 spans 18 residues. Germline loops: CDR1 SGDLS, CDR2 YYNGEE. With 4 bases clipped from V and 10 bases from J, the junction kept 20 bases outside the gene matches. Sequenced sample: PBMCs. The TCR comes from a woman aged 25 to 39 in good health and CMV-seropositive. The J gene is TRBJ1-6, the V gene TRBV9, with 7 bases identical to TRBD1. This CDR3 is CASSTPRGAGTAKSPLHF. CDR3 sequence (DNA): TGTGCCAGCAGCACACCGCGCGGCGCCGGGACAGCCAAGTCACCCCTCCACTTT.